The 2 T cell receptor beta chains below were found in one sample sequenced in a study of blood T cells in healthy people across ages. The authors ran a second PCR of about 7 to 11 cycles using a sample-barcoded 5' primer and a J-beta primer mix. TCRdb passed the 5' RACE reads through MiXCR, listing each CDR3 protein once. The data hold about 1.4 million distinct CDR3 sequences, with approximately 63% observed a single time. Sample: blood. Every receptor here comes from a man aged 18 to 29 in good health.

The V call is TRBV12-3 or TRBV12-4, the J call TRBJ1-2; the match to TRBD1 covers 8 bases. The trim removed 2 bases at V and 6 bases at J, leaving 2 bases unmatched. The CDR3 is 13 amino acids. CDR3 residues: CASSLPTGDGYTF. CDR3 nucleotide sequence: TGTGCCAGCAGTTTACCGACAGGGGATGGCTACACCTTC.

The V gene is TRBV18, the J gene TRBJ1-5; 10 bases match TRBD1. Trimming removed 2 bases from V and 7 bases from J; junction bases left unmatched: 5. In germline, CDR1 is KGHSH, CDR2 LQKENI. There are 15 residues in the CDR3. The CDR3 reads CASSPSRDRGQPQHF. The CDR3 region has the DNA TGTGCCAGCTCACCATCAAGGGACAGGGGCCAGCCCCAGCATTTT.